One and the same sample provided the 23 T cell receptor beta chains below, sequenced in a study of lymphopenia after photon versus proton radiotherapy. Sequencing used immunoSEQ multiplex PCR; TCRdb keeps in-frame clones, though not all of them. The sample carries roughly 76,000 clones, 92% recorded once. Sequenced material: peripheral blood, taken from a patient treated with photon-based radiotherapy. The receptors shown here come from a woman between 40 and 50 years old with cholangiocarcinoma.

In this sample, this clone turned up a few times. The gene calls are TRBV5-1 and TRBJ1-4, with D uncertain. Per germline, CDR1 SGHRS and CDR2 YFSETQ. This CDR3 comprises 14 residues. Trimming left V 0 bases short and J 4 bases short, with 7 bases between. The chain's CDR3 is CASSLVDYNEKLFF. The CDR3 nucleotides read TGCGCCAGCAGCTTGGTGGATTATAATGAAAAACTGTTTTTT.

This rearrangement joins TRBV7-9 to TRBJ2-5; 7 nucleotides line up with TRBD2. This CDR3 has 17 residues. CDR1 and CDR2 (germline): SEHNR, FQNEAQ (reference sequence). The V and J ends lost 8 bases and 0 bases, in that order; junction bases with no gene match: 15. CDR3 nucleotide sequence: TGTGCCAGCTCCCGGCGACCGTCTCTAGCGGACCAAGAGACCCAGTACTTC. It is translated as CASSRRPSLADQETQYF.

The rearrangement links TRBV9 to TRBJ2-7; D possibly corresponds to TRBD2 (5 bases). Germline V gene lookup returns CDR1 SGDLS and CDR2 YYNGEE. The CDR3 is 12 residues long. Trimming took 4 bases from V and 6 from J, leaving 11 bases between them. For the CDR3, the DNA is TGTGCCAGCAGCCCTGGCGGGTCCGAGCAGTACTTC. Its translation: CASSPGGSEQYF.

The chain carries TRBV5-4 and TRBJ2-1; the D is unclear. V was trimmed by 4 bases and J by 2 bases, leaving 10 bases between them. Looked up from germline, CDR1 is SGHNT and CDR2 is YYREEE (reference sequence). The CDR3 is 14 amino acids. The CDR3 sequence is CASSPGTTYNEQFF. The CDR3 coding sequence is TGTGCCAGCAGCCCAGGCACTACCTACAATGAGCAGTTCTTC.

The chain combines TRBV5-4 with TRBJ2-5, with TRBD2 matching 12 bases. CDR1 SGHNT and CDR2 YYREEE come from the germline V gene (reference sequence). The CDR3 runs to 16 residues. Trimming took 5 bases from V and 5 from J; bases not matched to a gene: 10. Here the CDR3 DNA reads TGTGCCAGCAGTCATTCTAGCGGGAGGGCCTCTGAGACCCAGTACTTC. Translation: CASSHSSGRASETQYF.

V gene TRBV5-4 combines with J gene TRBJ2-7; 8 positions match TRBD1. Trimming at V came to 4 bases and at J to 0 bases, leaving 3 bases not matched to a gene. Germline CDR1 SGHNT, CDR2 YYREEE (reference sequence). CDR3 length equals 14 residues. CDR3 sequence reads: CASSKGQASYEQYF. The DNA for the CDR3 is TGTGCCAGCAGCAAGGGACAGGCCTCCTACGAGCAGTACTTC.

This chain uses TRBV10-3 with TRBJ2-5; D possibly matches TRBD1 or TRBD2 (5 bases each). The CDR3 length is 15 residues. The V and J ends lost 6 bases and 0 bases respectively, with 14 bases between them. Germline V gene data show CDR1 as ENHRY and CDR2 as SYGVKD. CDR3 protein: CAISPGRGYQETQYF. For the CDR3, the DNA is TGTGCCATCAGCCCGGGACGCGGGTACCAAGAGACCCAGTACTTC.

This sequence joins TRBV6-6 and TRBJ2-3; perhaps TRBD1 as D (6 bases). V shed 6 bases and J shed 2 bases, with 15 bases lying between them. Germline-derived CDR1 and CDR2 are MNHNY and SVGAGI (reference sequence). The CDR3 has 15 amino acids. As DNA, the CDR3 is TGTGCCAGCAGCTTACAGGGAGCTGCCACAGATACGCAGTATTTT. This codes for CASSLQGAATDTQYF.

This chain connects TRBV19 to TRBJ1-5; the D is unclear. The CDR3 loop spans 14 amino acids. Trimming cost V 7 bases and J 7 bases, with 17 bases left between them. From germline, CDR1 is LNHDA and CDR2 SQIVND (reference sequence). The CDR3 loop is CASTFWGGGQPQHF. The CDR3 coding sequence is TGTGCCAGTACCTTTTGGGGAGGAGGACAGCCCCAGCATTTT.

The CDR3 spells CASSGGGPDEQYF. In DNA, the CDR3 is TGTGCCAGCAGCGGCGGGGGCCCCGACGAGCAGTACTTC. The chain is built from TRBV9 and TRBJ2-7; TRBD2 is a possible D gene (7 bases). This CDR3 contains 13 residues. Germline V gene data show CDR1 as SGDLS and CDR2 as YYNGEE. V lost 3 bases and J 5 bases, leaving 12 bases between the germline ends.

The DNA for the CDR3 is TGTGCCAGCAGTTCGACCGGACTAGCTTATACCGGGGAGCTGTTTTTT. It yields the protein CASSSTGLAYTGELFF. This chain joins TRBV11-2 and TRBJ2-2, with 8 bases identical to TRBD2. The CDR3 sequence is 16 residues long. V trimming: 6 bases; J trimming: 5 bases; junction bases outside the gene matches: 11. Germline V gene data show CDR1 as SGHAT and CDR2 as FQNNGV. The variable domain in full, with the rest retrieved from reference TRBV11-2 and TRBJ2-2, is EAGVAQSPRYKIIEKRQSVAFWCNPISGHATLYWYQQILGQGPKLLIQFQNNGVVDDSQLPKDRFSAERLKGVDSTLKIQPAKLEDSAVYLCASSSTGLAYTGELFFGEGSRLTVL.

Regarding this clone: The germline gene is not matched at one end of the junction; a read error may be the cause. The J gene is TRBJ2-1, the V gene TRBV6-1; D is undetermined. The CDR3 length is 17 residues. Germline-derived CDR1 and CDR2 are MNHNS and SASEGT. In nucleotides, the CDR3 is TGTGCCAGCAGCGAAGGTCCCCGGCCCAGCTCCTACAATGAGCAGTTCTTC. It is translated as CASSEGPRPSSYNEQFF.

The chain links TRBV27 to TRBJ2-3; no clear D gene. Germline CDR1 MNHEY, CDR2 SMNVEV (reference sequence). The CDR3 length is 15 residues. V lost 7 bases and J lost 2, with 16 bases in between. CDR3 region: CASMGIGQATDTQYF. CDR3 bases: TGTGCCAGCATGGGGATCGGGCAGGCCACAGATACGCAGTATTTT.

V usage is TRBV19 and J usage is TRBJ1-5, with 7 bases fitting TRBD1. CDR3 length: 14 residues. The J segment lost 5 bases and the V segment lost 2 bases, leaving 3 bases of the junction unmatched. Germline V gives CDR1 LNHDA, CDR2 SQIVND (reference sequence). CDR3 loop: CASSIQGEDQPQHF. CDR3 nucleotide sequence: TGTGCCAGTAGTATACAGGGGGAGGATCAGCCCCAGCATTTT.

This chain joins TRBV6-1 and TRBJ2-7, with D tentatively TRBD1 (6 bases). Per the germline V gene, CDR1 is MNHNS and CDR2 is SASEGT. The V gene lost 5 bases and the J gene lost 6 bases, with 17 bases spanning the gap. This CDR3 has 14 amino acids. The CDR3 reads CASSIRDTSSEQYF. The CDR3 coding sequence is TGTGCCAGCAGTATTAGGGACACCTCGTCCGAGCAGTACTTC.

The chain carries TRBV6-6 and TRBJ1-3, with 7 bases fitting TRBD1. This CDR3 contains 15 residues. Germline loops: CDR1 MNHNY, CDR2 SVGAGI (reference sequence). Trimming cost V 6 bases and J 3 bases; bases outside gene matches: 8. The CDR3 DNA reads TGTGCCAGCAGCCCTCCGACAGGGAATGGAAACACCATATATTTT. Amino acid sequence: CASSPPTGNGNTIYF.

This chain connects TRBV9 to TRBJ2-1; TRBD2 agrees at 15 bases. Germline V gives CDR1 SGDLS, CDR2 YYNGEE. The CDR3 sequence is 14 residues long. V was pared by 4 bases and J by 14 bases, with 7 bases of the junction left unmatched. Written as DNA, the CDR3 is TGTGCCAGCAGCCTGGGACTAGCGGGGGGTTCAGAGTTCTTC. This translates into CASSLGLAGGSEFF.

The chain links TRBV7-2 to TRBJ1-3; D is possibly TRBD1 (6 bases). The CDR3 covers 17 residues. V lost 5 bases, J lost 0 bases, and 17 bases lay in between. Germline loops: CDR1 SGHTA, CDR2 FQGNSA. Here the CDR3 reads CASSPRTGTSSGNTIYF. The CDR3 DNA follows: TGTGCCAGCAGCCCTCGGACCGGGACAAGCTCTGGAAACACCATATATTTT.

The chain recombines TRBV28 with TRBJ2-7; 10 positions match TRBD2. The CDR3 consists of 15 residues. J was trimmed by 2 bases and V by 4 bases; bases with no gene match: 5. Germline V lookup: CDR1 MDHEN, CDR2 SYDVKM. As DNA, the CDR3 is TGTGCCAGCAGTTCCCGGACTAGCGGCCCCTACGAGCAGTACTTC. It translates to CASSSRTSGPYEQYF.

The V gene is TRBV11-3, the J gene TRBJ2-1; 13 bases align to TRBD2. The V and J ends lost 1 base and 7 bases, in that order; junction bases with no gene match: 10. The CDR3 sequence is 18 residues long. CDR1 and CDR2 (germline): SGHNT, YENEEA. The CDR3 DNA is TGTGCCAGCAGCTTAGGTGGACTAGCGGGAGCCCCAGGGAATGAGCAGTTCTTC. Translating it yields CASSLGGLAGAPGNEQFF.

The CDR3 loop is CASRTSLWAGNTIYF. The CDR3 region has the DNA TGTGCCAGCAGGACCTCGCTCTGGGCCGGAAACACCATATATTTT. This chain joins TRBV28 and TRBJ1-3; D is undetermined. The length of the CDR3 is 15 residues. V was trimmed by 6 bases and J by 4 bases, leaving 16 bases between them. Germline loops: CDR1 MDHEN, CDR2 SYDVKM.

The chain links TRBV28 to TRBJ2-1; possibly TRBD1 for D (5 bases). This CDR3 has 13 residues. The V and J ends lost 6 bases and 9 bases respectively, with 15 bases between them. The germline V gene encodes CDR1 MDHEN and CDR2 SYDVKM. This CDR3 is CASRRLRVAEQFF. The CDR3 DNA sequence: TGTGCCAGCAGACGACTCAGGGTGGCTGAGCAGTTCTTC.

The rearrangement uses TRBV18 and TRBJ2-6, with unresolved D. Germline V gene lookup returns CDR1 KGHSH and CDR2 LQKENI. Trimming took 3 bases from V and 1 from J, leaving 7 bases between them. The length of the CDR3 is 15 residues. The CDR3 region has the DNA TGTGCCAGCTCACCTGAAGGTTCTGGGGCCAACGTCCTGACTTTC. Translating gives CASSPEGSGANVLTF.